The rows below give T cell receptor beta chains drawn from one sample of a study of blood T cell repertoires in COVID-19. Measured with immunoSEQ multiplex PCR; TCRdb has only the in-frame clones, and not every one. The table lists some 210,000 clones, roughly nine tenths of them singletons. The sample taken for sequencing was peripheral blood. The receptors were gathered from a man aged 25-45 years with acute or convalescent COVID-19. Each CDR3 is given with its conserved first and last residue. Fields, in order: clone size, J gene, D gene, V gene, CDR3 protein, CDR3 DNA. D genes are given only for firm matches. Size is stated for part of the rows, as once, few or many counts, or as a class when the clone is expanded.

clone size: NA
J gene: TRBJ1-4
D gene: NA
V gene: TRBV27
CDR3 protein: CATQELGRGEKLFF
CDR3 DNA: TGTGCCACCCAGGAATTGGGAAGGGGTGAAAAACTGTTTTTT

clone size: NA
J gene: TRBJ2-1
D gene: TRBD2
V gene: TRBV24-1
CDR3 protein: CATSAPPGAGVTEQFF
CDR3 DNA: TGTGCCACCAGTGCGCCCCCCGGAGCGGGAGTAACTGAGCAGTTCTTC

clone size: NA
J gene: TRBJ2-6
D gene: TRBD1
V gene: TRBV5-1
CDR3 protein: CASSLTAGTGLNVLTF
CDR3 DNA: TGCGCCAGCAGCCTAACGGCCGGGACAGGGCTAAACGTCCTGACTTTC

clone size: NA
J gene: TRBJ1-4
D gene: TRBD1
V gene: TRBV28
CDR3 protein: CASSTTGGGEKLFF
CDR3 DNA: TGTGCCAGCAGTACGACAGGGGGGGGCGAAAAACTGTTTTTT

clone size: NA
J gene: TRBJ1-1
D gene: NA
V gene: TRBV5-1
CDR3 protein: CASSSADLDRNTEAFF
CDR3 DNA: TGCGCCAGCAGCTCGGCGGATCTTGACAGGAACACTGAAGCTTTCTTT

clone size: once
J gene: TRBJ2-5
D gene: TRBD2
V gene: TRBV9
CDR3 protein: CASSVGLAGRQETQYF
CDR3 DNA: TGTGCCAGCAGCGTTGGGCTAGCGGGGCGTCAAGAGACCCAGTACTTC

clone size: NA
J gene: TRBJ1-1
D gene: TRBD1
V gene: TRBV3-1/TRBV3-2
CDR3 protein: CAGQGQGFRPDQNTEAFF
CDR3 DNA: TGTGCCGGCCAAGGACAGGGCTTCCGACCCGATCAGAACACTGAAGCTTTCTTT

clone size: NA
J gene: TRBJ1-5
D gene: NA
V gene: TRBV19
CDR3 protein: CASSIAGASNQPQHF
CDR3 DNA: TGTGCCAGTAGTATTGCGGGCGCTAGCAATCAGCCCCAGCATTTT

clone size: once
J gene: TRBJ1-3
D gene: TRBD1
V gene: TRBV30
CDR3 protein: CAWSVQRNRGSGNTIYF
CDR3 DNA: TGTGCCTGGAGTGTACAAAGAAACAGGGGATCTGGAAACACCATATATTTT

clone size: NA
J gene: TRBJ1-1
D gene: NA
V gene: TRBV5-1
CDR3 protein: CASSSYRDTEAFF
CDR3 DNA: TGCGCCAGCAGCTCCTACAGGGACACTGAAGCTTTCTTT

clone size: NA
J gene: TRBJ1-5
D gene: NA
V gene: TRBV10-1
CDR3 protein: CAMGGDCRVGPQHF
CDR3 DNA: TGCGCTATGGGAGGGGATTGCAGGGTCGGGCCCCAGCATTTT

clone size: NA
J gene: TRBJ2-5
D gene: TRBD1
V gene: TRBV5-1
CDR3 protein: CASSWDSRETQYF
CDR3 DNA: TGCGCCAGCTCCTGGGACAGCAGGGAGACCCAGTACTTC

clone size: NA
J gene: TRBJ2-7
D gene: TRBD1
V gene: TRBV5-1
CDR3 protein: CASSLKWDSTYEQYF
CDR3 DNA: TGCGCCAGCAGCTTGAAGTGGGACAGCACCTACGAGCAGTACTTC

clone size: NA
J gene: TRBJ1-1
D gene: NA
V gene: TRBV15
CDR3 protein: CATRIGGDETEAFF
CDR3 DNA: TGTGCCACCAGGATTGGAGGGGACGAAACTGAAGCTTTCTTT

clone size: NA
J gene: TRBJ1-6
D gene: NA
V gene: TRBV5-1
CDR3 protein: CASSPQGRSPLHF
CDR3 DNA: TGCGCCAGCAGTCCACAGGGACGCTCACCCCTCCACTTT

clone size: NA
J gene: TRBJ2-6
D gene: NA
V gene: TRBV5-1
CDR3 protein: CASSGILKNRVGANVLTF
CDR3 DNA: TGCGCCAGCAGCGGGATCCTCAAAAACAGGGTTGGGGCCAACGTCCTGACTTTC

clone size: NA
J gene: TRBJ2-1
D gene: TRBD2
V gene: TRBV28
CDR3 protein: CAGQTSGDYNEQFF
CDR3 DNA: TGTGCCGGCCAGACTAGCGGGGATTACAATGAGCAGTTCTTC

clone size: NA
J gene: TRBJ1-1
D gene: TRBD1
V gene: TRBV5-1
CDR3 protein: CASSLAVGTGVTEAFF
CDR3 DNA: TGCGCCAGCAGCTTGGCCGTCGGGACAGGGGTTACTGAAGCTTTCTTT

clone size: NA
J gene: TRBJ1-1
D gene: TRBD1
V gene: TRBV5-1
CDR3 protein: CASSLVSGQGATEAFF
CDR3 DNA: TGCGCCAGCAGCTTGGTTTCAGGGCAGGGGGCCACTGAAGCTTTCTTT

clone size: once
J gene: TRBJ2-1
D gene: TRBD2
V gene: TRBV10-2
CDR3 protein: CASNPGLTPNEQFF
CDR3 DNA: TGCGCCAGCAACCCGGGACTAACGCCCAATGAGCAGTTCTTC

clone size: NA
J gene: TRBJ2-4
D gene: NA
V gene: TRBV28
CDR3 protein: CASSLGTRLAKNIQYF
CDR3 DNA: TGTGCCAGCAGTTTAGGTACCAGGCTAGCCAAAAACATTCAGTACTTC

clone size: NA
J gene: TRBJ2-5
D gene: NA
V gene: TRBV28
CDR3 protein: CASRASGETQYF
CDR3 DNA: TGTGCCAGCAGGGCGTCCGGGGAGACCCAGTACTTC

clone size: NA
J gene: TRBJ1-3
D gene: NA
V gene: TRBV6-5
CDR3 protein: CASSYNSGNTIYF
CDR3 DNA: TGTGCCAGCAGTTATAACTCTGGAAACACCATATATTTT

clone size: NA
J gene: TRBJ2-7
D gene: TRBD1
V gene: TRBV4-1
CDR3 protein: CASSQVQGSYEQYF
CDR3 DNA: TGCGCCAGCAGCCAAGTACAGGGGTCCTACGAGCAGTACTTC

clone size: NA
J gene: TRBJ2-7
D gene: TRBD2
V gene: TRBV19
CDR3 protein: CASSIGSGGFYEQYF
CDR3 DNA: TGTGCCAGTAGTATAGGGAGCGGGGGATTTTACGAGCAGTACTTC

clone size: NA
J gene: TRBJ1-1
D gene: TRBD1
V gene: TRBV6-5
CDR3 protein: CASQNRGMNTEAFF
CDR3 DNA: TGTGCCAGCCAAAACAGGGGTATGAACACTGAAGCTTTCTTT

clone size: NA
J gene: TRBJ1-5
D gene: TRBD1
V gene: TRBV30
CDR3 protein: CAWNTGVGQPQHF
CDR3 DNA: TGTGCCTGGAATACAGGGGTGGGTCAGCCCCAGCATTTT

clone size: NA
J gene: TRBJ2-2
D gene: TRBD2
V gene: TRBV27
CDR3 protein: CASSLHPGGAGELFF
CDR3 DNA: TGTGCCAGCAGTTTGCACCCGGGAGGGGCCGGGGAGCTGTTTTTT